Included here is one T cell receptor beta chain sequence, with context. Its cognate antigen is unknown. The length of the CDR3 is 14 residues. Trimming took off 1 base at V and 2 bases at J, with 5 bases between the two ends. CDR1 is MDHEN and CDR2 is SYDVKM in the germline V gene. The data stem from a study of cytomegalovirus exposure and HLA in healthy donors. The study's findings and limits: A missense variant in DCLRE1C was later tied to TCR beta V- and J-gene trimming. Diagnosis of cytomegalovirus status made by the classifier reportedly showed high specificity and sensitivity. Sequence variants that were highly shared formed a cluster that was likely a sequencing artifact.

The PCR contained 60 Vbeta and 13 Jbeta primers. TCRdb's table, derived via immunoSEQ multiplex PCR, lists solely in-frame clones and lacks some. The sample lists approximately 160,000 clones; more than 80% were seen once. This sequence was found in a woman between 18 and 29 years old in good health and CMV-seronegative. The chain combines TRBV28 with TRBJ2-2; D unclear. Sequenced sample: PBMCs. CDR3: CASSLYGNTGELFF. CDR3 sequence (DNA): TGTGCCAGCAGTTTATACGGTAACACCGGGGAGCTGTTTTTT.